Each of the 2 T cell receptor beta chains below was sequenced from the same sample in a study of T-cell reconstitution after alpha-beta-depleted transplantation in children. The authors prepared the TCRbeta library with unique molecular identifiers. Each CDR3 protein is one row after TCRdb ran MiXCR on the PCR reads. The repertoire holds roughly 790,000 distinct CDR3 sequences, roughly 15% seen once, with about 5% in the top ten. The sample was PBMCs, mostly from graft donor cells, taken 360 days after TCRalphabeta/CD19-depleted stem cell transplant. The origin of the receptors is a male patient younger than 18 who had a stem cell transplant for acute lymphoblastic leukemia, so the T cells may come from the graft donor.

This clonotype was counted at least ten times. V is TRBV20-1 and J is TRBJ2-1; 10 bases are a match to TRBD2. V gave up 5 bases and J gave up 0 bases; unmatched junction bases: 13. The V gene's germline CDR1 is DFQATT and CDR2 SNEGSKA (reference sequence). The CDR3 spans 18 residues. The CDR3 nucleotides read TGCAGTGCTCGACAAGGACTAGCGGACTTCAGCTCCTACAATGAGCAGTTCTTC. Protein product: CSARQGLADFSSYNEQFF.

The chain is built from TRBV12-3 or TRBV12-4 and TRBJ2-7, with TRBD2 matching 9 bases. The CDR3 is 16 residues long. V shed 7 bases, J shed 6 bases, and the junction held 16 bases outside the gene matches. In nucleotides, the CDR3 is TGTGCCAGCACCAAGGCGGGACTAGCCATCCTAGGCGAGCAGTACTTC. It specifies CASTKAGLAILGEQYF.